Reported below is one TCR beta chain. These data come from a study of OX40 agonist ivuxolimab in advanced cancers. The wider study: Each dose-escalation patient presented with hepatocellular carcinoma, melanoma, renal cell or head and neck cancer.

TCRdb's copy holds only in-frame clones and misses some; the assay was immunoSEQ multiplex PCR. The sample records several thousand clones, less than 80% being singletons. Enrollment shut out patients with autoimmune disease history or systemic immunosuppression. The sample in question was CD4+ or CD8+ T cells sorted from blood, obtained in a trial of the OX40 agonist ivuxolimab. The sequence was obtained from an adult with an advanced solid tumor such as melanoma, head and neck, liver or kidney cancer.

The CDR3 nucleotides are TGTGCCAGCAGCCCAGGGTTAGCTAATGAAAAACTGTTTTTT. The encoded protein is CASSPGLANEKLFF. The chain links TRBV6-1 to TRBJ1-4; D is possibly TRBD1 (5 bases). The germline V gene encodes CDR1 MNHNS and CDR2 SASEGT. Between the trimmed V and J ends, which lost 6 bases and 3 bases, there was a span of 11 bases. This CDR3 comprises 14 residues.